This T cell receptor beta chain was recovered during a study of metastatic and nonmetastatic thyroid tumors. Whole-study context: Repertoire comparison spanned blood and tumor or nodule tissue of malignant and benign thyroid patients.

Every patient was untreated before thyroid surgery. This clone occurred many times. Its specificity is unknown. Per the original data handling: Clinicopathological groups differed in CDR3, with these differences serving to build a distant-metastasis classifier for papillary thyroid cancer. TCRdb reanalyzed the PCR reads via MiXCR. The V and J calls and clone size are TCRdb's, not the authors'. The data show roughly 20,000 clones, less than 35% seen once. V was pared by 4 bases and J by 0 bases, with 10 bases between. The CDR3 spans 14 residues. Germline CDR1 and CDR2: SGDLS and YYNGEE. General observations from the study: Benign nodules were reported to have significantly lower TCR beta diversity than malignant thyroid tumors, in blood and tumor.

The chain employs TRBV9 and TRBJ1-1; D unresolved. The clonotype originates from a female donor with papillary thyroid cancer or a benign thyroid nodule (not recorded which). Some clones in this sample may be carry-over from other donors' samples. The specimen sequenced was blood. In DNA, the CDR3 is TGTGCCAGCAGCCGGACGGATATGAACACTGAAGCTTTCTTT. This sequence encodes CASSRTDMNTEAFF.